Each of the 16 T cell receptor beta chains below was sequenced from the same sample in a study of OX40 agonist ivuxolimab in advanced cancers. Assay: immunoSEQ multiplex PCR; the TCRdb copy retains only in-frame clones and omits some. The table lists 80,000 or so clones, around four fifths of them singletons. Here the sequenced sample was CD4+ or CD8+ T cells sorted from blood, taken in a trial of the OX40 agonist ivuxolimab. The source is an adult with an advanced solid tumor such as melanoma, head and neck, liver or kidney cancer.

The rearrangement uses TRBV15 and TRBJ2-7, with D unclear. CDR1 is LNHNV, CDR2 YYDKDF, per germline (reference sequence). There are 13 residues in the CDR3. V was clipped by 1 base and J by 0 bases, with 4 bases between them. The CDR3 loop reads CATSRGFSYEQYF. Written as DNA, the CDR3 is TGTGCCACCAGCAGAGGGTTCTCCTACGAGCAGTACTTC. The full variable domain, in which reference TRBV15 and TRBJ2-7 provide the parts outside the CDR3, is DAMVIQNPRYQVTQFGKPVTLSCSQTLNHNVMYWYQQKSSQAPKLLFHYYDKDFNNEADTPDNFQSRRPNTSFCFLDIRSPGLGDTAMYLCATSRGFSYEQYFGPGTRLTVT.

The chain joins TRBV7-9 to TRBJ1-4, with 8 bases identical to TRBD1. V shed 3 bases and J 6 bases; nucleotides not matched to a gene: 3. The germline CDR1 and CDR2 sequences are SEHNR and FQNEAQ (reference sequence). This CDR3 spans 14 amino acids. The chain's CDR3 is CASSFGQGDEKLFF. In nucleotides, the CDR3 is TGTGCCAGCAGCTTCGGACAGGGCGATGAAAAACTGTTTTTT.

The genes are TRBV18 and TRBJ1-1, with D uncertain. Per the germline V gene, CDR1 is KGHSH and CDR2 is LQKENI. The CDR3 sequence is 11 residues long. V dropped 3 bases and J dropped 3 bases, with 2 bases sitting between them. The CDR3 region has the DNA TGTGCCAGCTCACCCGACACTGAAGCTTTCTTT. Residues: CASSPDTEAFF.

V and J are TRBV6-1 and TRBJ2-5; D possibly uses TRBD1 or TRBD2 (6 bases each). The CDR3 is 15 residues long. The V end was cut by 5 bases, the J end by 4 bases, with 17 bases between. Germline CDR1 MNHNS, CDR2 SASEGT. Here the CDR3 DNA reads TGTGCCAGCAGTAGGGGGGAGGTTTTCCCAGAGACCCAGTACTTC. This gives the protein CASSRGEVFPETQYF.

The chain links TRBV7-2 to TRBJ1-4, with a tentative D call TRBD1 (5 bases). V was trimmed by 1 base and J by 4 bases, leaving 13 bases between them. The CDR3 has 16 amino acids. CDR1 SGHTA and CDR2 FQGNSA come from the germline V gene. The CDR3 is CASSLGTRAFNEKLFF. The CDR3 DNA follows: TGTGCCAGCAGCTTAGGGACACGAGCCTTTAATGAAAAACTGTTTTTT.

This clone was recorded only once. The gene calls are TRBV5-1 and TRBJ1-1, with 7 positions matching TRBD1. CDR1 and CDR2 (germline): SGHRS, YFSETQ. Trimming removed 0 bases from V and 4 bases from J; junction bases left unmatched: 9. This CDR3 is 16 amino acids long. CDR3 sequence reads: CASSLADWAGGTEAFF. In DNA, the CDR3 is TGCGCCAGCAGCTTGGCCGACTGGGCAGGGGGCACTGAAGCTTTCTTT.

In DNA form, the CDR3 reads TGTGCCAGCAGTTACCAGGGGTCCCACTCTGGAAACACCATATATTTT. This sequence encodes CASSYQGSHSGNTIYF. This sequence joins TRBV6-6 and TRBJ1-3, with a weak D call TRBD1 (6 bases). Trimming pared 2 bases from V and 0 bases from J, leaving 11 bases between. Germline CDR1 MNHNY, CDR2 SVGAGI (reference sequence). The CDR3 runs 16 residues.

The V call is TRBV19, the J call TRBJ1-2; 8 bases map to TRBD1. There are 15 residues in the CDR3. V lost 5 bases to trimming and J lost 7 bases; unmatched junction nucleotides: 12. Germline values: CDR1 LNHDA, CDR2 SQIVND (reference sequence). The CDR3 region is CASSLPDRVRTGYTF. CDR3 DNA sequence: TGTGCCAGTAGTCTCCCGGACAGGGTTCGGACTGGCTACACCTTC.

This chain joins TRBV10-3 and TRBJ1-1; 8 bases align to TRBD1. Losses at the gene ends were 0 bases for V and 9 bases for J; bases not matched to a gene: 9. The CDR3 runs to 15 residues. The germline CDR1 and CDR2 sequences are ENHRY and SYGVKD. The CDR3, as DNA: TGTGCCATCAGTGAGTCCGTAGGGACAGGAGGGAAAGCTTTCTTT. Translating gives CAISESVGTGGKAFF.

The chain employs TRBV29-1 and TRBJ2-3; 10 nucleotides agree with TRBD2. Trimming at V came to 6 bases and at J to 2 bases, leaving 5 bases not matched to a gene. CDR3 length equals 14 residues. The germline gives CDR1 SQVTM, CDR2 ANQGSEA. CDR3 amino acids: CSVGSGGTTDTQYF. As DNA, the CDR3 is TGCAGCGTCGGTAGCGGGGGGACCACAGATACGCAGTATTTT.

With respect to this clone: An end of the junction does not agree with germline; a read error may underlie this. V and J are TRBV2 and TRBJ2-2; D not resolved. The CDR3 covers 11 residues. Germline V CDR1 and CDR2: SNHLY, FYNNEI. CDR3 residues: CASRNSGELFF. DNA for the CDR3: TGTGCCAGCAGAAACAGCGGGGAGCTGTTTTTT.

The rearrangement uses TRBV27 and TRBJ2-7; 7 bases are a match to TRBD1. From germline, CDR1 is MNHEY and CDR2 SMNVEV (reference sequence). This CDR3 is 14 amino acids long. The V and J ends lost 8 bases and 4 bases, in that order; junction bases with no gene match: 11. The CDR3 region has the DNA TGTGCCAGCTGCACGAGGGGGCCCCCGTACGAGCAGTACTTC. Translation: CASCTRGPPYEQYF.

This chain joins TRBV5-4 and TRBJ2-2; D may correspond to TRBD1 or TRBD2 (5 bases each). V was clipped by 4 bases and J by 2 bases, with 12 bases between them. Germline-derived CDR1 and CDR2 are SGHNT and YYREEE (reference sequence). This CDR3 is 15 amino acids long. CDR3 DNA: TGTGCCAGCAGCCCCCCCGGGGCCAACACCGGGGAGCTGTTTTTT. Amino acid sequence: CASSPPGANTGELFF.

The V call is TRBV7-8, the J call TRBJ2-6, with 9 bases fitting TRBD2. This CDR3 has 14 amino acids. The germline V gene encodes CDR1 SGHVS and CDR2 FQNEAQ. CDR3 in DNA: TGTGCTTGCCGGCGGGGGGGTGGGGCCAACGTCCTGACTTTC. Its protein product is CACRRGGGANVLTF. Full variable domain (rest looked up from reference TRBV7-8 and TRBJ2-6): GAGVSQSPRYKVAKRGQDVALRCDPISGHVSLFWYQQALGQGPEFLTYFQNEAQLDKSGLPSDRFFAERPEGSVSTLKIQRTQQEDSAVYLCACRRGGGANVLTFGAGSRLTVL.

This chain connects TRBV27 to TRBJ1-5, with TRBD1 matching over 9 bases. This CDR3 is 12 amino acids long. The V segment lost 4 bases and the J segment 16 bases; nucleotides outside the gene matches: 8. Germline V gene sequence: CDR1 MNHEY, CDR2 SMNVEV (reference sequence). CDR3 sequence: CASSSGTGPKHF. CDR3 bases: TGTGCCAGCAGTTCTGGGACAGGGCCGAAACATTTT.

This rearrangement joins TRBV18 to TRBJ1-1; 9 nucleotides line up with TRBD1. Germline values: CDR1 KGHSH, CDR2 LQKENI. The J segment lost 0 bases and the V segment lost 0 bases, leaving 8 bases of the junction unmatched. The CDR3 covers 18 residues. The CDR3 DNA reads TGTGCCAGCTCACCACCCACGGGACAGGGATTTCTGAACACTGAAGCTTTCTTT. Protein: CASSPPTGQGFLNTEAFF. The full variable domain, its missing parts supplied by reference TRBV18 and TRBJ1-1, is NAGVMQNPRHLVRRRGQEARLRCSPMKGHSHVYWYRQLPEEGLKFMVYLQKENIIDESGMPKERFSAEFPKEGPSILRIQQVVRGDSAAYFCASSPPTGQGFLNTEAFFGQGTRLTVV.